These T cell receptor beta chains were read from a single sample in a study of T cells in localized non-small cell lung cancer. Some clones are missing from TCRdb's copy, which holds only in-frame ones; the method was immunoSEQ multiplex PCR. The sample lists around 28,000 clones, approximately 94% occurring once. Here the sequenced sample was peripheral blood, taken before any cancer treatment. All receptors come from a woman aged 40 to 75 with stage I lung adenocarcinoma. Both conserved end residues are part of each CDR3. The D gene is left open where the match is weak. The size of a clone is reported for some rows only, either as once, few or many, or as a class for expanded clones.

CDR3aa: CASTSTKTQYF
CDR3nt: TGTGCCAGCACCTCCACGAAGACCCAGTACTTC
len: 11
abundance: .
j_gene: TRBJ2-5
v_gene: TRBV7-2
d_gene: .

CDR3aa: CASSLTASGVYEQYF
CDR3nt: TGTGCCAGCAGCTTAACCGCTAGCGGGGTCTACGAGCAGTACTTC
len: 15
abundance: .
j_gene: TRBJ2-7
v_gene: TRBV11-2
d_gene: TRBD2

CDR3aa: CASSRDRGDSPLHF
CDR3nt: TGCGCCAGCAGCCGGGACAGGGGGGATTCACCCCTCCACTTT
len: 14
abundance: .
j_gene: TRBJ1-6
v_gene: TRBV4-3
d_gene: TRBD1

CDR3aa: CASSPGETQETQYF
CDR3nt: TGTGCCAGCAGCCCCGGGGAGACGCAAGAGACCCAGTACTTC
len: 14
abundance: .
j_gene: TRBJ2-5
v_gene: TRBV5-4
d_gene: .

CDR3aa: CASSLNGNTIYF
CDR3nt: TGTGCCAGCAGCCTGAATGGAAACACCATATATTTT
len: 12
abundance: .
j_gene: TRBJ1-3
v_gene: TRBV28
d_gene: .

CDR3aa: CASRVGLGLAGANVLTF
CDR3nt: TGTGCCAGCAGGGTTGGGTTGGGCCTTGCTGGGGCCAACGTCCTGACTTTC
len: 17
abundance: .
j_gene: TRBJ2-6
v_gene: TRBV7-8
d_gene: .

CDR3aa: CASMNLGTYEQYF
CDR3nt: TGCGCCAGCATGAACCTAGGGACCTACGAGCAGTACTTC
len: 13
abundance: .
j_gene: TRBJ2-7
v_gene: TRBV5-1
d_gene: .

CDR3aa: CASDHSGSGADTQYF
CDR3nt: TGCGCCAGCGACCATAGCGGGAGCGGCGCAGATACGCAGTATTTT
len: 15
abundance: .
j_gene: TRBJ2-3
v_gene: TRBV10-2
d_gene: TRBD2

CDR3aa: CASSLGNTAGSGELFF
CDR3nt: TGTGCCAGCAGCTTGGGAAACACTGCGGGTAGCGGGGAGCTGTTTTTT
len: 16
abundance: .
j_gene: TRBJ2-2
v_gene: TRBV5-4
d_gene: .

CDR3aa: CASGSSGGYNEQFF
CDR3nt: TGTGCTAGTGGTTCTAGCGGGGGGTACAATGAGCAGTTCTTC
len: 14
abundance: .
j_gene: TRBJ2-1
v_gene: TRBV12-5
d_gene: TRBD2

CDR3aa: CASSLQATEAFF
CDR3nt: TGTGCCAGCAGCCTACAGGCCACTGAAGCTTTCTTT
len: 12
abundance: .
j_gene: TRBJ1-1
v_gene: TRBV28
d_gene: .

CDR3aa: CASSLAGAVTEAFF
CDR3nt: TGTGCCAGCAGCTTAGCAGGGGCCGTCACTGAAGCTTTCTTT
len: 14
abundance: .
j_gene: TRBJ1-1
v_gene: TRBV11-3
d_gene: .

CDR3aa: CASSAFPMNTEAFF
CDR3nt: TGTGCCAGTAGTGCCTTTCCCATGAACACTGAAGCTTTCTTT
len: 14
abundance: .
j_gene: TRBJ1-1
v_gene: TRBV19
d_gene: .

CDR3aa: CASRRGLAGGTQETQYF
CDR3nt: TGCGCCAGCAGGAGGGGACTAGCGGGCGGGACCCAAGAGACCCAGTACTTC
len: 17
abundance: .
j_gene: TRBJ2-5
v_gene: TRBV5-1
d_gene: TRBD2

CDR3aa: CASSQSVGVNYGYTF
CDR3nt: TGCGCCAGCAGCCAGTCCGTGGGGGTTAACTATGGCTACACCTTC
len: 15
abundance: .
j_gene: TRBJ1-2
v_gene: TRBV4-3
d_gene: .

CDR3aa: CASSEYKGVNSPLHF
CDR3nt: TGTGCCAGCAGTGAATATAAAGGTGTTAATTCACCCCTCCACTTT
len: 15
abundance: .
j_gene: TRBJ1-6
v_gene: TRBV25-1
d_gene: .

CDR3aa: CASSALSGRSYNEQFF
CDR3nt: TGTGCCAGCAGCGCCCTAAGCGGGAGGTCCTACAATGAGCAGTTCTTC
len: 16
abundance: .
j_gene: TRBJ2-1
v_gene: TRBV9
d_gene: TRBD2

CDR3aa: CSVVDRNEKLFF
CDR3nt: TGCAGCGTTGTGGACAGAAATGAAAAACTGTTTTTT
len: 12
abundance: .
j_gene: TRBJ1-4
v_gene: TRBV29-1
d_gene: .

CDR3aa: CASSRGQLEAFF
CDR3nt: TGCGCCAGCAGCCGGGGGCAGCTGGAAGCTTTCTTT
len: 12
abundance: .
j_gene: TRBJ1-1
v_gene: TRBV5-1
d_gene: .

CDR3aa: CASSSRGSGYTF
CDR3nt: TGTGCCAGCAGTTCCCGGGGGTCTGGCTACACCTTC
len: 12
abundance: .
j_gene: TRBJ1-2
v_gene: TRBV6-5
d_gene: .

CDR3aa: CASRQTGGATDTQYF
CDR3nt: TGTGCCAGCAGACAAACAGGGGGGGCCACAGATACGCAGTATTTT
len: 15
abundance: once
j_gene: TRBJ2-3
v_gene: TRBV5-8
d_gene: .

CDR3aa: CASSIQGEGNEQFF
CDR3nt: TGTGCCAGCAGCATTCAGGGGGAAGGCAATGAGCAGTTCTTC
len: 14
abundance: .
j_gene: TRBJ2-1
v_gene: TRBV21-1
d_gene: .

CDR3aa: CASSTRTGFMNTEAFF
CDR3nt: TGTGCCAGTAGTACTCGGACAGGGTTCATGAACACTGAAGCTTTCTTT
len: 16
abundance: .
j_gene: TRBJ1-1
v_gene: TRBV19
d_gene: TRBD1

CDR3aa: CASSFAGQLGQPQHF
CDR3nt: TGTGCCAGCAGCTTTGCGGGACAGTTGGGGCAGCCCCAGCATTTT
len: 15
abundance: .
j_gene: TRBJ1-5
v_gene: TRBV7-2
d_gene: TRBD1

CDR3aa: CSGRTRADTEAFF
CDR3nt: TGCAGCGGCCGGACGCGGGCTGACACTGAAGCTTTCTTT
len: 13
abundance: once
j_gene: TRBJ1-1
v_gene: TRBV29-1
d_gene: .

CDR3aa: CASSLGLAAYNEQFF
CDR3nt: TGTGCCAGCAGCCTCGGACTAGCGGCCTACAATGAGCAGTTCTTC
len: 15
abundance: .
j_gene: TRBJ2-1
v_gene: TRBV6-5
d_gene: TRBD2

CDR3aa: CASSSWGAAGNTIYF
CDR3nt: TGTGCCAGCAGCTCCTGGGGGGCAGCTGGAAACACCATATATTTT
len: 15
abundance: .
j_gene: TRBJ1-3
v_gene: TRBV7-2
d_gene: .

CDR3aa: CASSPPPGRSEKLFF
CDR3nt: TGTGCCAGCAGTCCCCCCCCAGGGAGGAGTGAAAAACTGTTTTTT
len: 15
abundance: once
j_gene: TRBJ1-4
v_gene: TRBV27
d_gene: .

CDR3aa: CASSGTGAGTEAFF
CDR3nt: TGTGCCAGCAGCGGGACAGGGGCGGGCACTGAAGCTTTCTTT
len: 14
abundance: .
j_gene: TRBJ1-1
v_gene: TRBV9
d_gene: TRBD1

CDR3aa: CASTEYNEQFF
CDR3nt: TGTGCCAGCACGGAATACAATGAGCAGTTCTTC
len: 11
abundance: .
j_gene: TRBJ2-1
v_gene: TRBV2
d_gene: .

CDR3aa: CASTNTGTGSSAFF
CDR3nt: TGTGCCAGCACCAATACCGGGACAGGTAGCTCAGCTTTCTTT
len: 14
abundance: once
j_gene: TRBJ1-1
v_gene: TRBV6-6
d_gene: TRBD1

CDR3aa: CASSSRGLGGNTIYF
CDR3nt: TGTGCCAGCAGTTCCAGGGGGCTAGGGGGAAACACCATATATTTT
len: 15
abundance: .
j_gene: TRBJ1-3
v_gene: TRBV6-5
d_gene: TRBD1

CDR3aa: CASSLTGEQSYGYTF
CDR3nt: TGTGCCAGCAGCTTGACGGGGGAACAAAGCTATGGCTACACCTTC
len: 15
abundance: .
j_gene: TRBJ1-2
v_gene: TRBV5-6
d_gene: .

CDR3aa: CASSRGADGEQYF
CDR3nt: TGTGCCAGCAGCCGAGGGGCAGACGGCGAGCAGTACTTC
len: 13
abundance: once
j_gene: TRBJ2-7
v_gene: TRBV7-3
d_gene: .

CDR3aa: CTSSQDTDTQYF
CDR3nt: TGCACCAGCAGCCAAGATACGGATACGCAGTATTTT
len: 12
abundance: .
j_gene: TRBJ2-3
v_gene: TRBV1
d_gene: .

CDR3aa: CASSLGSGALSYNEQFF
CDR3nt: TGTGCCAGCAGCTTAGGGAGCGGGGCCTTATCCTACAATGAGCAGTTCTTC
len: 17
abundance: .
j_gene: TRBJ2-1
v_gene: TRBV7-2
d_gene: TRBD2

CDR3aa: CATSLGGTPYGYTF
CDR3nt: TGTGCCACCTCACTGGGAGGTACCCCCTATGGCTACACCTTC
len: 14
abundance: .
j_gene: TRBJ1-2
v_gene: TRBV6-5
d_gene: .